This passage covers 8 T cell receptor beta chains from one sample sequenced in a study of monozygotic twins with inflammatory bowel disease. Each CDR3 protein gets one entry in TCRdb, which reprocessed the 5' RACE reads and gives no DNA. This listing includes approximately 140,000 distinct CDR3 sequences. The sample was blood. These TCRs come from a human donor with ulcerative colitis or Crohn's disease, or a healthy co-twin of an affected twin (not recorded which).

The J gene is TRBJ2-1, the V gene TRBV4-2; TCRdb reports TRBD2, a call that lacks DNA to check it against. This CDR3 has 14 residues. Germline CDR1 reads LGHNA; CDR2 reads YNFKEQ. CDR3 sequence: CASSQDRRDNEQFF.

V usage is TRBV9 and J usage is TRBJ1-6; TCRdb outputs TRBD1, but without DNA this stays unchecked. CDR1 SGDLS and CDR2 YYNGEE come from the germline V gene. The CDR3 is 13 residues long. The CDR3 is CASSARTDSPLHF.

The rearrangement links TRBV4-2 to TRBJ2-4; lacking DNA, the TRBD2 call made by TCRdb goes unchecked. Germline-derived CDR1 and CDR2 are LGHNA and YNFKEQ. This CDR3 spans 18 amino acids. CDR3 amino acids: CASSQDKSQGVAKNIQYF.

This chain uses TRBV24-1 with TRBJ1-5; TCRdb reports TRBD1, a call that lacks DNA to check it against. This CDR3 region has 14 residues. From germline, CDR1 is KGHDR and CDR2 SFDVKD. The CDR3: CATSAGPGGQPQHF.

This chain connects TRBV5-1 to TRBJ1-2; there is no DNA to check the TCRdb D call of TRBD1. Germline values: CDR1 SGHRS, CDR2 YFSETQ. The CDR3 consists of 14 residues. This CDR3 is CASSLEAGGYGYTF.

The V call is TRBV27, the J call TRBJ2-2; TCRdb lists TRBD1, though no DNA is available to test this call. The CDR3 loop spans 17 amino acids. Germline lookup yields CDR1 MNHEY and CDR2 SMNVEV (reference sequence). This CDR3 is CASSFPRTGANTGELFF.

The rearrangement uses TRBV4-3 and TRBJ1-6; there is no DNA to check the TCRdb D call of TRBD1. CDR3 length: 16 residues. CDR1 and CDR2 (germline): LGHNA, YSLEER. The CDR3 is CASSPRTGRVNSPLHF.

The CDR3 reads CASSQDRRRPGTGNEKLFF. The rearrangement joins TRBV4-3 to TRBJ1-4; TCRdb indicates TRBD1, and absent DNA this call remains unverified. CDR3 length: 19 amino acids. CDR1 is LGHNA, CDR2 YSLEER, per germline.